This T cell receptor beta chain is from a study of T cell repertoires in cytomegalovirus infection. As for the study in general: In public TCR beta signatures, there were indications of both CMV infection and matching HLA type.

Findings and caveats of the study: Adding up the frequency of public TCR beta families identified people who carried CMV plus the relevant HLA. CMV-specific HLA-C-restricted TCR beta clonotypes dominated the ex vivo response.

Germline lookup yields CDR1 SGHNT and CDR2 YYREEE (reference sequence). V lost 0 bases, J lost 4 bases, and 16 bases lay in between. The CDR3 runs 16 residues. This clonotype has a handful of counts. Its antigen is unidentified. TCRdb re-called the reads through MiXCR, storing one row per CDR3 protein. The data show 680,000 or so distinct CDR3 sequences, roughly 35% seen once. This chain uses TRBV5-4 with TRBJ1-1, with D possibly TRBD1 on 6 matching bases. The sequence came from a human donor in good health (CMV status not recorded). Some clones in this sample may be carry-over from other donors' samples. The sequenced sample was PBMCs. CDR3 sequence (DNA): TGTGCCAGCAGCTTGGTTACGGGGGGCGCGACCACTGAAGCTTTCTTT. Protein sequence: CASSLVTGGATTEAFF.